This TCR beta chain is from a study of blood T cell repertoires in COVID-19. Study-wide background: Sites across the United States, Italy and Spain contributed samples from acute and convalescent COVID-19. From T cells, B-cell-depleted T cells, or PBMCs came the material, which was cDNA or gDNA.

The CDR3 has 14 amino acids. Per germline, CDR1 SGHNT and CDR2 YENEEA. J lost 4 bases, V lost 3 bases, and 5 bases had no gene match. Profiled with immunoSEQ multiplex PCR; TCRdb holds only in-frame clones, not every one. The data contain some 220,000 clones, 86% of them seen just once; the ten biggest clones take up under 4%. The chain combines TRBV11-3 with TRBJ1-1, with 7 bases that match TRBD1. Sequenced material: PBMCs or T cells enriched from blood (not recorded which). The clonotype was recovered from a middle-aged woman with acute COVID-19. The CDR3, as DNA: TGTGCCAGCAGCTTGACAGGGCTCGGCACTGAAGCTTTCTTT. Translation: CASSLTGLGTEAFF. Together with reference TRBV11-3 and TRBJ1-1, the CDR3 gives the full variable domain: EAGVVQSPRYKIIEKKQPVAFWCNPISGHNTLYWYLQNLGQGPELLIRYENEEAVDDSQLPKDRFSAERLKGVDSTLKIQPAELGDSAVYLCASSLTGLGTEAFFGQGTRLTVV.